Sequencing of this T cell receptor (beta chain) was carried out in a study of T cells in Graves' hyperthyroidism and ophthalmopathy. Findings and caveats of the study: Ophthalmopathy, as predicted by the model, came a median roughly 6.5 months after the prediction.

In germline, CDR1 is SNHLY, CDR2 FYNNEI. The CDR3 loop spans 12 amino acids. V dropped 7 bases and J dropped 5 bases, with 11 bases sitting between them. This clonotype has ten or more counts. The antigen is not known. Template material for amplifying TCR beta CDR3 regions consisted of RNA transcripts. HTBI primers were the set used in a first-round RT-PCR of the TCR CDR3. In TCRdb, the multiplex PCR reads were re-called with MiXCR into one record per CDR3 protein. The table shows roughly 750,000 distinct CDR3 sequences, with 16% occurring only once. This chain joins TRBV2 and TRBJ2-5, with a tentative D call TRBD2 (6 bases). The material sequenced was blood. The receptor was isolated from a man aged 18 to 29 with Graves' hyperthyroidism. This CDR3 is CASKGSGETQYF. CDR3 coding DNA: TGTGCCAGCAAAGGGAGCGGGGAGACCCAGTACTTC.